This TCR beta chain came from a study of lymphopenia after photon versus proton radiotherapy. Study findings and constraints: In patients who died, overall survival fell as post-nadir TCR diversity dropped more. After lymphocyte nadir, photon-treated repertoires showed oligoclonal expansion, especially CD8+ Temra. Authors raise, but do not show, better survival with proton therapy.

The data were produced by immunoSEQ multiplex PCR, yet TCRdb's version contains in-frame clones alone and is incomplete. The table lists around 150,000 clones, roughly nine tenths of them singletons. As to this clone: Antigen: not known.

Germline CDR1 is KGHSH and CDR2 is LQKENI. The CDR3 has 13 residues. Trimming cost V 3 bases and J 5 bases; bases outside gene matches: 3. Sequenced material: peripheral blood, taken from a patient treated with photon-based radiotherapy. The chain uses TRBV18 and TRBJ2-5; 7 nucleotides agree with TRBD1. The TCR was taken from a man aged 45-60 years with gastric cancer. In DNA form, the CDR3 reads TGTGCCAGCTCACCGGGACAGCGGGAGACCCAGTACTTC. Encoded protein: CASSPGQRETQYF.